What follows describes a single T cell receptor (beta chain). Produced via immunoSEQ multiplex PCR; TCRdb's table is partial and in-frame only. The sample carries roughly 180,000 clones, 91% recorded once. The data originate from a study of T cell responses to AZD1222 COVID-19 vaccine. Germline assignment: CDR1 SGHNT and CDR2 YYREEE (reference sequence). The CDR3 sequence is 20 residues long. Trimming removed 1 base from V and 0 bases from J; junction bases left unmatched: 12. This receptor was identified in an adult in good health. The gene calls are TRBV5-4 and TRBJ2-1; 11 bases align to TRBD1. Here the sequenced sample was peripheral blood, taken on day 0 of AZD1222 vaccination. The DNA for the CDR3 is TGTGCCAGCAGCTTGAGGACAGGGGGCTCGGGCGGGAGCTCCTACAATGAGCAGTTCTTC. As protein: CASSLRTGGSGGSSYNEQFF.